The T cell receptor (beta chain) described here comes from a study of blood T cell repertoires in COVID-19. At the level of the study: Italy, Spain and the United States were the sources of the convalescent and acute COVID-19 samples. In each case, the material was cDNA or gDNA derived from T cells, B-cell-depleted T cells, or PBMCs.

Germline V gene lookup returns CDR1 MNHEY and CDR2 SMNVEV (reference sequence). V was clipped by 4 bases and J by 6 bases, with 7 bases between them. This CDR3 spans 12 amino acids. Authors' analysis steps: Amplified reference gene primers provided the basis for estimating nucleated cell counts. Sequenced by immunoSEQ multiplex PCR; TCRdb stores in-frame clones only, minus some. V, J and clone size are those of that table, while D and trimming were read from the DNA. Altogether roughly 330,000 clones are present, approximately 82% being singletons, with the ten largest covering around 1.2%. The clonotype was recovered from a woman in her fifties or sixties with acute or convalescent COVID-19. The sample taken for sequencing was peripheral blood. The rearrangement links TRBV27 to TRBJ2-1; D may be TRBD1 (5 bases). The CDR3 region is CASSWGPNEQFF. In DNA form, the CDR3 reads TGTGCCAGCAGTTGGGGCCCCAATGAGCAGTTCTTC.